The source of this T cell receptor beta chain is a study of T-cell reconstitution after alpha-beta-depleted transplantation in children. Study-wide findings and caveats: T cells produced anew were the main source of T-cell counts and diversity one year after transplant. The origin of high day-60 TCRbeta diversity in some patients lay in surviving recipient T cells and thymic progenitors. Several hundred rapidly expanded clones from non-depleted graft cells reportedly supplied alpha-beta T cells about two months post-transplant.

This clonotype was found many times. Its specificity is not known. A TCRbeta library incorporating unique molecular identifiers was prepared. TCRdb analysed the PCR reads with MiXCR anew, one entry per CDR3 protein. Of 480,000 or so distinct CDR3 sequences listed, 8% to 11% were seen once; the top ten hold just over 2%. Germline CDR1 is LGHNA and CDR2 is YSLEER. Trimming left V 0 bases short and J 0 bases short, with 18 bases between. There are 19 residues in the CDR3. The V call is TRBV4-3, the J call TRBJ2-1; D unclear. This clonotype originated in a child aged 2 to 15 with inherited bone marrow failure, due to receive a stem cell transplant. Material: PBMCs, obtained before TCRalphabeta/CD19-depleted stem cell transplant. The CDR3 DNA is TGCGCCAGCAGCCAAGATTTTAGCCTATCGGCGAGCTCCTACAATGAGCAGTTCTTC. This translates into CASSQDFSLSASSYNEQFF.